This entry is about one TCR beta chain. Its cognate antigen has yet to be identified. Per-nucleotide qualities are absent, and no much larger clonotype sits a single base away. This specimen belongs to a study of chemoradiotherapy in HPV16-positive cancers (dated by TCRdb to 2021 to 2024). The study in broad terms: Candidate HPV-specific T-cell clones and common TCR motifs were defined by functional T-cell assays performed on cells from two HPV16-positive patients. TCR repertoires from more than 70 patients with HPV-related cancers were then used to track the candidate HPV-specific TCRs and motifs. Whether T-cell immunity against the HPV oncoproteins E6 and E7 changes during chemoradiotherapy and whether survival is affected by this immunity were examined in the study.

The CDR1 and CDR2 encoded by the germline V gene are SNHLY and FYNNEI. V was cut back by 3 bases and J by 9 bases, leaving a gap of 15 bases between them. From its cysteine to its phenylalanine, the CDR3 spans 13 amino acids. The only DNA kept is the CDR3, 39 bases in frame from the first base. Repertoires were sampled multiple times during chemoradiotherapy, which allowed clonal expansion in the tumor microenvironment to be followed. Overall study outcomes, separate from this receptor: Expansion of candidate HPV-specific clones and E7-related TCR motifs was observed in the tumor microenvironment during treatment, whereas no such expansion was observed for non-HPV-specific T cells. The survival association was reported for HPV16-positive patients, and the functional definition of HPV-specific T cells was derived from only a couple of HPV16-positive patients. Improved recurrence-free survival in HPV16-positive patients was associated with expansion of HPV-responsive T cells during chemoradiotherapy.

Library preparation employed the immunoSEQ multiplex PCR assay. Sourced from immuneACCESS, this table was stored by TCRdb with only in-frame sequences that have V and J called. A share of the clones is absent; for the studies checked, an unresolved V gene accounts for under half, and the remainder has no known explanation. Present in this sample are roughly 12,000 clones, around three fifths of which were seen just once. 15% to 20% of the sample is held by the ten biggest clonotypes. The sample was collected from a patient who underwent chemoradiotherapy. The chain joins TRBV2 to TRBJ2-7, with the D gene call left open. This receptor was obtained from a human donor with HPV-associated anogenital cancer. The DNA sequence follows: TGTGCCAGCAGTGATGGTTCACTTGGCATGCAGTACTTC. This sequence encodes CASSDGSLGMQYF.